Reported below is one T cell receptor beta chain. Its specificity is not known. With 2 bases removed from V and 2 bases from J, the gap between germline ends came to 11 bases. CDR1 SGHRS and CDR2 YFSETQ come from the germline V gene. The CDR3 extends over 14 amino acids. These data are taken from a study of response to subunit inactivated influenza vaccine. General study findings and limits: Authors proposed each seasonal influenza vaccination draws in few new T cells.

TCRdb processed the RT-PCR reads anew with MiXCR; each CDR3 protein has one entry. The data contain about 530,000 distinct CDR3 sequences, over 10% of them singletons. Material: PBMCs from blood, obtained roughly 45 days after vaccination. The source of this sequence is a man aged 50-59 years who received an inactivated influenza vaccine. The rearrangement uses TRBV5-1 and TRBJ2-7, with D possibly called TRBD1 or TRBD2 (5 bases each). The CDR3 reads CASSFYGATYEQYF. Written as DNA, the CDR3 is TGCGCCAGCAGCTTTTACGGGGCAACCTACGAGCAGTACTTC.